This TCR beta chain came from a study of PD-1 and CTLA-4 blockade in melanoma. Method: immunoSEQ multiplex PCR; TCRdb's copy keeps in-frame clones and lacks some. The sample carries under 7,500 clones, roughly 80% recorded once. This CDR3 region has 16 residues. V was clipped by 4 bases and J by 5 bases, with 18 bases between them. Germline V gene lookup returns CDR1 LGHDT and CDR2 YNNKEL (reference sequence). This TCR was recovered from a human donor with melanoma. Sequencing was performed on CD8+ T cells from peripheral blood, taken before anti-PD-1 treatment. The J gene is TRBJ2-1, the V gene TRBV3-1 (or the pseudogene TRBV3-2); possible D gene TRBD2, 6 bases. CDR3 residues: CASSRSLGGDDNEQFF. The CDR3, as DNA: TGTGCCAGCAGCCGATCCCTCGGGGGAGATGACAATGAGCAGTTCTTC.